This T cell receptor (beta chain) was profiled in a study of blood T cell repertoires in COVID-19. Sequencing was performed with immunoSEQ multiplex PCR; in TCRdb, only in-frame clones are kept and a portion is missing. In the table there are approximately 140,000 clones, 70% to 85% of which are singletons. There are 15 residues in the CDR3. Germline values: CDR1 KGHSH, CDR2 LQKENI. With 3 bases clipped from V and 7 bases from J, the junction kept 7 bases outside the gene matches. The origin of this receptor is a woman aged 80 or over in a cohort sampled during active or convalescent COVID-19. J is TRBJ2-7 and V is TRBV18; 12 nucleotides line up with TRBD1. Input material: peripheral blood. CDR3 residues: CASSPQGQGAREQYF. The CDR3 DNA follows: TGTGCCAGCTCACCGCAGGGACAGGGGGCAAGGGAGCAGTACTTC.